Each of the 16 T cell receptor beta chains below was sequenced from the same sample in a study of OX40 agonist ivuxolimab in advanced cancers. Profiling relied on immunoSEQ multiplex PCR, and the TCRdb table lists in-frame clones only, not all of them. The data contain about 57,000 clones, about four fifths of them singletons. The sample consisted of CD4+ or CD8+ T cells sorted from blood, taken in a trial of the OX40 agonist ivuxolimab. The receptors here all came from an adult with an advanced solid tumor such as melanoma, head and neck, liver or kidney cancer.

The J gene is TRBJ2-5, the V gene TRBV29-1; no firm D call. Germline-derived CDR1 and CDR2 are SQVTM and ANQGSEA. The V end was cut by 4 bases, the J end by 5 bases, with 8 bases between. This CDR3 is 11 amino acids long. CDR3 sequence reads: CSVVPPETQYF. The CDR3 coding sequence is TGCAGCGTTGTGCCCCCGGAGACCCAGTACTTC.

V is TRBV2 and J is TRBJ1-6, with D maybe TRBD1 (5 bases). Between the trimmed V and J ends, which lost 6 bases and 8 bases, there was a span of 14 bases. The CDR3 extends over 14 amino acids. Germline CDR1 and CDR2: SNHLY and FYNNEI. CDR3 DNA: TGTGCCAGCAGGGCCGGGACGGCCTATTCACCCCTCCACTTT. It yields the protein CASRAGTAYSPLHF.

The chain recombines TRBV28 with TRBJ1-3, with TRBD1 matching 7 bases. Germline V gene lookup returns CDR1 MDHEN and CDR2 SYDVKM. V shed 8 bases, J shed 2 bases, and the junction held 9 bases outside the gene matches. The CDR3 is made up of 15 amino acids. DNA for the CDR3: TGTGCCAGCGATCGGGACAGCCAGCCTGGAAACACCATATATTTT. Its translation is CASDRDSQPGNTIYF.

This clone was seen more than once but under ten times. This chain uses TRBV5-1 with TRBJ2-1, with 13 nucleotides matching TRBD2. Unmatched junction bases numbered 6, after V lost 2 bases and J lost 4 bases. The germline gives CDR1 SGHRS, CDR2 YFSETQ. The CDR3 runs to 17 residues. Written as DNA, the CDR3 is TGCGCCAGCAGCTTACACCGGACTAGCGGGAGTTACAATGAGCAGTTCTTC. Amino acids: CASSLHRTSGSYNEQFF.

The chain is built from TRBV6-5 and TRBJ2-7; 10 nucleotides line up with TRBD1. CDR3 length equals 15 residues. V lost 4 bases, J lost 3 bases, and 6 bases stayed unmatched. Germline V gene lookup returns CDR1 MNHEY and CDR2 SVGAGI. CDR3 residues: CASSSGTGAIYEQYF. CDR3 nucleotide sequence: TGTGCCAGCAGTTCCGGGACAGGGGCTATCTACGAGCAGTACTTC.

The V call is TRBV5-1, the J call TRBJ2-4; TRBD1 matches 7 bases. After removal of 4 bases from V and 6 bases from J, the junction contained 13 bases not matched to a gene. The CDR3 extends over 16 amino acids. Looked up from germline, CDR1 is SGHRS and CDR2 is YFSETQ. For the CDR3, the DNA is TGCGCCAGCAGCCCGTCCAATACAGGGGCGGGAAACATTCAGTACTTC. It is translated as CASSPSNTGAGNIQYF.

The J gene is TRBJ2-2, the V gene TRBV19, with D tentatively TRBD1 (6 bases). V was pared by 6 bases and J by 6 bases, with 11 bases between. Germline CDR1 is LNHDA and CDR2 is SQIVND (reference sequence). The CDR3 loop spans 13 amino acids. CDR3 amino acids: CASSRRQAGELFF. DNA of the CDR3: TGTGCCAGTAGCCGAAGACAGGCCGGGGAGCTGTTTTTT.

The CDR3 DNA sequence: TGTGCCAGCAGCTCTCGAGGGGCTGCAACTAATGAAAAACTGTTTTTT. It is translated as CASSSRGAATNEKLFF. The chain joins TRBV11-2 to TRBJ1-4; TRBD1 might be the D (5 bases). The germline gives CDR1 SGHAT, CDR2 FQNNGV. Trimming took 4 bases from V and 0 from J, leaving 12 bases between them. The CDR3 consists of 16 residues.

CDR3 coding DNA: TGTGCCAGCAGTGAAATAGGGCTCGAGATGACTGAAGCTTTCTTT. Its translation: CASSEIGLEMTEAFF. The V gene is TRBV6-1, the J gene TRBJ1-1; the D is unclear. Trimming left V 2 bases short and J 5 bases short, with 15 bases between. Germline V gene sequence: CDR1 MNHNS, CDR2 SASEGT. CDR3 size: 15 residues.

The sample holds one count of this clone. V and J are TRBV19 and TRBJ1-1; D is perhaps TRBD1 (6 bases). The CDR3 length is 16 residues. V was trimmed by 6 bases and J by 0 bases, leaving 17 bases between them. Per germline, CDR1 LNHDA and CDR2 SQIVND (reference sequence). The CDR3: CASRGGWEGMNTEAFF. Written as DNA, the CDR3 is TGTGCCAGTAGAGGGGGATGGGAGGGCATGAACACTGAAGCTTTCTTT. Using reference TRBV19 and TRBJ1-1 for the parts outside the CDR3, the full variable domain is DGGITQSPKYLFRKEGQNVTLSCEQNLNHDAMYWYRQDPGQGLRLIYYSQIVNDFQKGDIAEGYSVSREKKESFPLTVTSAQKNPTAFYLCASRGGWEGMNTEAFFGQGTRLTVV.

This clone is deemed medium-sized. The V call is TRBV28, the J call TRBJ1-2, with D perhaps TRBD1 (6 bases). Germline-derived CDR1 and CDR2 are MDHEN and SYDVKM. The CDR3 has 13 residues. Between the trimmed V and J ends, which lost 6 bases and 4 bases, there was a span of 12 bases. The CDR3 nucleotides read TGTGCCAGCAGGGGGGCCAGGTCCTATGGCTACACCTTC. This codes for CASRGARSYGYTF.

This clone came up a few times. The gene calls are TRBV30 and TRBJ1-3; D not resolved. The CDR3 loop spans 13 amino acids. Trimming stripped 1 base from V and 4 bases from J, with 8 bases between. CDR1 GTSNPN and CDR2 SVGIG come from the germline V gene (reference sequence). CDR3 bases: TGTGCCTGGAGTGCTGGGGAGGGAAACACCATATATTTT. Translating it yields CAWSAGEGNTIYF.

The gene calls are TRBV19 and TRBJ1-2; 7 bases map to TRBD1. With 3 bases clipped from V and 0 bases from J, the junction kept 13 bases outside the gene matches. Germline CDR1 LNHDA, CDR2 SQIVND (reference sequence). This CDR3 spans 18 amino acids. The CDR3 region is CASSIGGQGGRANYGYTF. In DNA, the CDR3 is TGTGCCAGTAGTATCGGTGGCCAGGGGGGGAGAGCTAACTATGGCTACACCTTC. Variable domain in full (rest from reference TRBV19 and TRBJ1-2): DGGITQSPKYLFRKEGQNVTLSCEQNLNHDAMYWYRQDPGQGLRLIYYSQIVNDFQKGDIAEGYSVSREKKESFPLTVTSAQKNPTAFYLCASSIGGQGGRANYGYTFGSGTRLTVV.

J is TRBJ2-3 and V is TRBV10-2; D possibly uses TRBD1 or TRBD2 (6 bases each). From germline, CDR1 is WSHSY and CDR2 SAAADI. Trimming left V 6 bases short and J 5 bases short, with 24 bases between. The CDR3 consists of 17 residues. The CDR3 region is CASRGGSGQGVRDTQYF. CDR3 in DNA: TGCGCCAGCAGGGGGGGCAGCGGGCAGGGAGTAAGAGATACGCAGTATTTT.

In its sample, this clone was seen a few times. The rearrangement links TRBV2 to TRBJ2-2, with D possibly being TRBD2 (6 bases). Per germline, CDR1 SNHLY and CDR2 FYNNEI. This CDR3 has 13 residues. The germline V and J ends were trimmed by 4 bases and 7 bases, with 10 bases remaining between them. The CDR3: CASSVEGFGELFF. The CDR3 bases are TGTGCCAGCAGTGTGGAGGGGTTCGGGGAGCTGTTTTTT.

The chain couples TRBV19 to TRBJ1-5; TRBD1 might be the D (6 bases). Trimming shortened V by 0 bases and J by 6 bases, and 9 bases separated the two germline ends. The CDR3 totals 14 residues. Per germline, CDR1 LNHDA and CDR2 SQIVND (reference sequence). CDR3 DNA: TGTGCCAGTAGTATAGAGGGGGCAAGTCAGCCCCAGCATTTT. Translating it yields CASSIEGASQPQHF.